This TCR beta chain came from a study of vaccination and CD4 T cells after COVID-19. Across the study: Each post-COVID sample was drawn after diagnosis, and the median interval was roughly 100 days (range 35 to 161). Study conclusions and caveats: Relatively few convalescent patients and no early post-infection timepoints were analyzed.

V gave up 0 bases and J gave up 4 bases, with 6 bases separating them. Germline-derived CDR1 and CDR2 are SGHVS and FNYEAQ. CDR3 length equals 13 residues. Noted treatment: approximately 9-day PBMC culture with coronavirus spike peptide pools or control peptides (ViraFEST assay). This clonotype was seen a few times. No antigen is known for it. Researchers used the Oncomine TCR Beta short-read assay to sequence DNA from cultured CD4+ T cells. TCRdb itself ran the PCR reads through MiXCR, one entry per CDR3 protein. This sample has 15,000 to 17,000 distinct CDR3 sequences, with 50% to 60% found just once.

The chain recombines TRBV7-6 with TRBJ2-5; D ambiguous. This receptor was obtained from a human donor who had recovered from COVID-19. Sequenced: CD4+ T cells from blood, cultured in vitro. The CDR3 protein is CASSLALGETQYF. The CDR3 coding sequence is TGTGCCAGCAGCTTAGCGCTTGGAGAGACCCAGTACTTC.